This T cell receptor (beta chain) is drawn from a study of neurological immune-mediated disorders. In the case of this clonotype: This could be a read error, since a much larger clone is one nucleotide away.

Via MiXCR, TCRdb re-called the 5' RACE reads, giving one row per CDR3 protein. The sample has 55,000 to 75,000 distinct CDR3 sequences; 5.2% are singletons. This receptor was taken from a woman aged 25-40 years with multiple sclerosis. Source material: PBMCs.

The CDR3 here is CASSQEKIQYF. The DNA of the CDR3 is TGTGCCAGCAGCCAGGAAAAAATTCAGTACTTC. This chain joins TRBV16 and TRBJ2-4; D is unclear. CDR1 and CDR2 from the germline V gene are KGHSY and FQNENV. The length of the CDR3 is 11 residues. The full variable domain, its missing parts supplied by reference TRBV16 and TRBJ2-4, is GEEVAQTPKHLVRGEGQKAKLYCAPIKGHSYVFWYQQVLKNEFKFLISFQNENVFDETGMPKERFSAKCLPNSPCSLEIQATKLEDSAVYFCASSQEKIQYFGAGTRLSVL.